Detailed here is one T cell receptor beta chain. Time point defined: patch test 2, 6 weeks after DPC sensitization. Treatment noted: therapeutic diphenylcyclopropenone sensitization with weekly scalp DPC. Total RNA was extracted from unfractionated whole blood. Individual cDNA molecules (in the library) carried attached unique molecular identifiers. MiXCR was run by TCRdb on the RACE reads, yielding one entry per CDR3 protein. The data contain approximately 84,000 distinct CDR3 sequences, roughly 10% of them singletons. Germline lookup yields CDR1 WSHSY and CDR2 SAAADI. Losses at the gene ends were 2 bases for V and 2 bases for J; bases not matched to a gene: 5. CDR3 length: 15 amino acids. The sample belongs to a study of human T cells and chemical hapten exposure. Study-wide context: Minor pooled library volume differences mainly drove per-sample TCR yield variation.

This chain links TRBV10-2 with TRBJ2-7; 8 bases align to TRBD1. This specimen consisted of whole blood, obtained in connection with sensitization to the hapten diphenylcyclopropenone (DPC). The sequence was obtained from a woman in her 30s with alopecia areata. Some clones in this sample may be carry-over from other donors' samples. The CDR3 DNA reads TGCGCCAGCAGTGAGGAGGCAGGGGGCACCTACGAGCAGTACTTC. It is translated as CASSEEAGGTYEQYF.